A selection of T cell receptor beta chains follows, all from one sample in a study of metastatic and nonmetastatic thyroid tumors. TCRdb re-processed the PCR reads through MiXCR. The repertoire consists of some 31,000 clones, with 3.5% to 5% occurring once and the leading ten covering roughly 23%. Sample: blood. Receptors were obtained from a female donor with papillary thyroid cancer or a benign thyroid nodule (not recorded which). Some clones in this sample may be carry-over from other donors' samples. The CDR3 runs from the conserved cysteine through the conserved F or W. A D gene is named only where the DNA matches it firmly. The size entry is marked missing in some rows and otherwise reads once, few, many or a size class.

cdr3_aa: CASSIRGQGATEAFF; cdr3_nt: TGTGCCAGCAGTATCCGGGGACAGGGGGCTACTGAAGCTTTCTTT; clone_size: medium-sized; j_call: TRBJ1-1; d_call: TRBD1; v_call: TRBV6-1
cdr3_aa: CSARYMGTSLHEQYF; cdr3_nt: TGCAGTGCTAGATACATGGGGACTAGCCTCCACGAGCAGTACTTC; clone_size: -; j_call: TRBJ2-7; d_call: TRBD2; v_call: TRBV20-1
cdr3_aa: CATSPPCIRETQYF; cdr3_nt: TGTGCCACCAGTCCACCATGCATCCGAGAGACCCAGTACTTC; clone_size: few; j_call: TRBJ2-5; d_call: -; v_call: TRBV24-1
cdr3_aa: CASSLAAASGYTF; cdr3_nt: TGCGCCAGCAGCTTAGCCGCTGCGTCGGGCTACACCTTC; clone_size: few; j_call: TRBJ1-2; d_call: -; v_call: TRBV5-1
cdr3_aa: CASSFAGGGGPRNAQYF; cdr3_nt: TGTGCCAGCAGTTTCGCTGGGGGGGGGGGTCCCCGAAACGCGCAGTACTTC; clone_size: many; j_call: TRBJ2-7; d_call: TRBD2; v_call: TRBV12-3/TRBV12-4
cdr3_aa: CASSFSGPNTGELFF; cdr3_nt: TGCGCCAGCAGCTTTTCTGGCCCGAACACCGGGGAGCTGTTTTTT; clone_size: -; j_call: TRBJ2-2; d_call: -; v_call: TRBV5-1
cdr3_aa: CASDPPGQSRTDTQYF; cdr3_nt: TGTGCCTCGGACCCCCCGGGACAGAGTCGCACAGATACGCAGTATTTT; clone_size: -; j_call: TRBJ2-3; d_call: TRBD1; v_call: TRBV30
cdr3_aa: CAASGTDNTGELFF; cdr3_nt: TGTGCCGCCTCGGGGACAGACAACACCGGGGAGCTGTTTTTT; clone_size: many; j_call: TRBJ2-2; d_call: TRBD1; v_call: TRBV24-1
cdr3_aa: CAWTPGGDYGYTF; cdr3_nt: TGTGCCTGGACCCCGGGGGGCGACTATGGCTACACCTTC; clone_size: many; j_call: TRBJ1-2; d_call: -; v_call: TRBV30
cdr3_aa: CASTYSHERYF; cdr3_nt: TGCGCCAGCACGTACAGCCACGAGCGTTACTTC; clone_size: few; j_call: TRBJ2-7; d_call: -; v_call: TRBV10-2
cdr3_aa: CASSLLGGSKDEQFF; cdr3_nt: TGTGCCAGTAGTCTACTAGGCGGGAGCAAGGATGAGCAGTTCTTC; clone_size: -; j_call: TRBJ2-1; d_call: TRBD2; v_call: TRBV19
cdr3_aa: CASSRQGMVTEAFF; cdr3_nt: TGTGCCAGCAGTAGACAGGGGATGGTAACTGAAGCTTTCTTT; clone_size: medium-sized; j_call: TRBJ1-1; d_call: TRBD1; v_call: TRBV6-1
cdr3_aa: CASSPQRRGRGTDTQYF; cdr3_nt: TGTGCCAGCAGCCCACAACGTAGAGGGAGGGGCACAGATACGCAGTATTTT; clone_size: many; j_call: TRBJ2-3; d_call: TRBD2; v_call: TRBV13
cdr3_aa: CASSYAYSNQPQHF; cdr3_nt: TGTGCCAGCAGTTACGCCTATAGCAATCAGCCCCAGCATTTT; clone_size: many; j_call: TRBJ1-5; d_call: -; v_call: TRBV27
cdr3_aa: CAWSLAIEQYF; cdr3_nt: TGTGCCTGGAGTCTAGCTATCGAGCAGTACTTC; clone_size: many; j_call: TRBJ2-7; d_call: -; v_call: TRBV30
cdr3_aa: CASSGGGPQRFPLHF; cdr3_nt: TGTGCCAGCAGCGGTGGAGGGCCTCAAAGATTCCCCCTCCACTTT; clone_size: medium-sized; j_call: TRBJ1-6; d_call: -; v_call: TRBV28
cdr3_aa: CASSPPGTSPPGEQFF; cdr3_nt: TGTGCCAGCAGCCCACCCGGGACTAGTCCGCCGGGTGAGCAGTTCTTC; clone_size: many; j_call: TRBJ2-1; d_call: TRBD2; v_call: TRBV7-9
cdr3_aa: CASSLSPSGITYEQYF; cdr3_nt: TGTGCCAGCAGCTTATCCCCCAGCGGGATAACCTACGAGCAGTACTTC; clone_size: many; j_call: TRBJ2-7; d_call: TRBD2; v_call: TRBV7-8
cdr3_aa: CASSMESGNTMYF; cdr3_nt: TGTGCCAGTAGTATGGAGTCCGGAAACACCATGTATTTT; clone_size: -; j_call: TRBJ1-3; d_call: -; v_call: TRBV19
cdr3_aa: CASSEWASGPYEQYF; cdr3_nt: TGTGCCAGCAGTGAATGGGCTAGCGGACCTTACGAGCAGTACTTC; clone_size: medium-sized; j_call: TRBJ2-7; d_call: TRBD2; v_call: TRBV6-1
cdr3_aa: CASSVDMGNQPQHF; cdr3_nt: TGTGCCAGCAGCGTAGATATGGGTAATCAGCCCCAGCATTTT; clone_size: -; j_call: TRBJ1-5; d_call: -; v_call: TRBV9
cdr3_aa: CASEIWGEAFF; cdr3_nt: TGTGCCAGCGAAATCTGGGGGGAAGCTTTCTTT; clone_size: -; j_call: TRBJ1-1; d_call: -; v_call: TRBV28
cdr3_aa: CASSEGLAGGPYTQYF; cdr3_nt: TGTGCCAGCAGTGAGGGACTAGCGGGAGGGCCATATACGCAGTATTTT; clone_size: few; j_call: TRBJ2-3; d_call: TRBD2; v_call: TRBV6-1
cdr3_aa: CASSFRVNEQFF; cdr3_nt: TGTGCCAGCAGTTTTCGAGTTAATGAGCAGTTCTTC; clone_size: many; j_call: TRBJ2-1; d_call: -; v_call: TRBV12-3/TRBV12-4
cdr3_aa: CASMVGGTDTQYF; cdr3_nt: TGTGCCAGCATGGTTGGGGGGACAGATACGCAGTATTTT; clone_size: many; j_call: TRBJ2-3; d_call: -; v_call: TRBV27